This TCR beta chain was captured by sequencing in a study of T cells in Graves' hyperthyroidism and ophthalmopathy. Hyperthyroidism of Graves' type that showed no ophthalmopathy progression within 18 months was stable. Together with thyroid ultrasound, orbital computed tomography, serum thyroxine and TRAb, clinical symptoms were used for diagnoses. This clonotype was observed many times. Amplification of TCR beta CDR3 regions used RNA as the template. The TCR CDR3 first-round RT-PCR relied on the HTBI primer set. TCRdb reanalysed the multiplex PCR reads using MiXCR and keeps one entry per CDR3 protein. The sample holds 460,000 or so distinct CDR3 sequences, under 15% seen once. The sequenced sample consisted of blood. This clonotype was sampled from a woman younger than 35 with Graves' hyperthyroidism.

The CDR3 is CASSADRAPSGANVLTF. CDR3 coding DNA: TGTGCCAGCAGCGCGGACAGGGCCCCCTCTGGGGCCAACGTCCTGACTTTC. The J gene is TRBJ2-6, the V gene TRBV5-8; 8 positions agree with TRBD1. This CDR3 is built from 17 residues. The germline V gene encodes CDR1 SGHTS and CDR2 YDEGEE. V lost 4 bases and J lost 0; bases outside the gene matches: 6. Full variable domain (outside the CDR3, taken from reference TRBV5-8 and TRBJ2-6): EAGVTQSPTHLIKTRGQQATLRCSPISGHTSVYWYQQALGLGLQFLLWYDEGEERNRGNFPPRFSGRQFPNYSSELNVNALELEDSALYLCASSADRAPSGANVLTFGAGSRLTVL.